This TCR beta chain was documented in a study of shared clonotypes between healthy human individuals. Whole-study findings and limits: Naive subsets tended to show greater estimated richness than memory subsets.

At least ten counts were recorded for this clone. Antigen specificity is unknown. Division of CD4+ cells produced a CD45RA+ naive subset and a CD45RA-negative memory subset. The authors' processing: Junction-only sequences without quality scores were provided by ImmunoSEQ, so filtering was different. The table came from immunoSEQ multiplex PCR; TCRdb's copy has only in-frame clones and leaves some out. V, J and clone size derive from that table, while D and trimming were established from the DNA sequence. The sample yields 730,000 or so clones, 60% to 80% seen once. The V and J ends lost 5 bases and 3 bases respectively, with 10 bases between them. The CDR3 is 13 residues long. Germline V lookup: CDR1 SGHNT, CDR2 YENEEA.

The sequence was collected from a woman aged 25 to 45 in good health. This rearrangement joins TRBV11-3 to TRBJ1-1; D possibly corresponds to TRBD1 (5 bases). Sequencing was carried out using memory CD4+ T cells sorted from blood. Subset: CD45RA-negative fraction. CDR3 loop: CASSLGTDTEAFF. The CDR3 nucleotides read TGTGCCAGCAGCCTCGGGACCGACACTGAAGCTTTCTTT.